A single sample gave rise to the 17 T cell receptor beta chains below, sequenced in a study of blood T cell repertoires in COVID-19. TCRdb's table, derived via immunoSEQ multiplex PCR, lists solely in-frame clones and lacks some. This table holds about 190,000 clones, around 83% found once. Sequencing was done on a sample of peripheral blood. The receptors stem from a middle-aged woman with acute or convalescent COVID-19.

This clone was detected only once. V usage is TRBV7-8 and J usage is TRBJ2-7, with 8 bases identical to TRBD1. The CDR3 contains 16 residues. The germline gives CDR1 SGHVS, CDR2 FQNEAQ. Unmatched junction bases numbered 9, after V lost 5 bases and J lost 0 bases. The CDR3 region is CASSRDPGTGSYEQYF. The CDR3 nucleotides read TGTGCCAGCAGCCGTGACCCCGGGACAGGCTCCTACGAGCAGTACTTC.

The CDR3 loop reads CASSSRLAGVPNEQFF. In nucleotides, the CDR3 is TGTGCCAGCAGTTCCCGACTAGCGGGAGTCCCCAATGAGCAGTTCTTC. The gene calls are TRBV27 and TRBJ2-1, with 12 bases identical to TRBD2. CDR1 is MNHEY and CDR2 is SMNVEV in the germline V gene (reference sequence). The length of the CDR3 is 16 residues. V shed 4 bases, J shed 6 bases, and the junction held 7 bases outside the gene matches.

V and J are TRBV7-9 and TRBJ1-3; D is undetermined. In germline, CDR1 is SEHNR, CDR2 FQNEAQ (reference sequence). This CDR3 region has 16 residues. V was pared by 1 base and J by 0 bases, with 10 bases between. DNA of the CDR3: TGTGCCAGCAGCTTAGGGCAGCGCTACTCTGGAAACACCATATATTTT. Its protein product is CASSLGQRYSGNTIYF.

The chain recombines TRBV28 with TRBJ1-4, with D possibly being TRBD1 (6 bases). Germline V CDR1 and CDR2: MDHEN, SYDVKM. The length of the CDR3 is 14 residues. Trimming stripped 5 bases from V and 8 bases from J, with 15 bases between. The CDR3 nucleotides read TGTGCCAGCAGTCCCCCGACAGGTTGGGAAAAACTGTTTTTT. Translated, it gives CASSPPTGWEKLFF.

A word on this clone: Other DNA sequences in the same sample also yield this CDR3. V is TRBV2 and J is TRBJ2-3; D remains ambiguous. The CDR3 totals 11 residues. V lost 5 bases, J lost 3 bases, and 3 bases lay in between. Germline V gene sequence: CDR1 SNHLY, CDR2 FYNNEI. The CDR3 nucleotides read TGTGCCAGCAGTTATACAGATACGCAGTATTTT. Its translation is CASSYTDTQYF.

This clone has a single count. The V call is TRBV18, the J call TRBJ2-5; tentative D call: TRBD1 (5 bases). In germline, CDR1 is KGHSH, CDR2 LQKENI. CDR3 length equals 14 residues. V gave up 0 bases and J gave up 4 bases, with 9 bases separating them. CDR3: CASSPPGAVETQYF. CDR3 nucleotides: TGTGCCAGCTCACCACCTGGGGCGGTAGAGACCCAGTACTTC.

This clone was observed a handful of times. The chain recombines TRBV12-3 or TRBV12-4 with TRBJ2-7; maybe TRBD1 (6 bases). Trimming stripped 3 bases from V and 6 bases from J, with 12 bases between. The CDR3 has 13 amino acids. This CDR3 is CASSFTGPLEQYF. CDR3 sequence (DNA): TGTGCCAGCAGTTTTACAGGGCCCCTCGAGCAGTACTTC.

For the CDR3, the DNA is TGTGCCAGCGCCTTGACAGGGGTTGACCAGCCCCAGCATTTT. This codes for CASALTGVDQPQHF. The chain carries TRBV6-5 and TRBJ1-5, with 8 bases matching TRBD1. The CDR3 is 14 amino acids. The trim removed 8 bases at V and 7 bases at J, leaving 10 bases unmatched. Germline V gene lookup returns CDR1 MNHEY and CDR2 SVGAGI.

The J gene is TRBJ2-1, the V gene TRBV27; TRBD1 might be the D (6 bases). V lost 8 bases to trimming and J lost 8 bases, with 19 bases between them. The CDR3 runs 14 residues. CDR1 is MNHEY and CDR2 is SMNVEV in the germline V gene (reference sequence). CDR3 region: CASSSRSGDDEQFF. CDR3 coding DNA: TGTGCCAGCTCTTCCCGCTCAGGGGACGATGAGCAGTTCTTC.

The chain is built from TRBV7-8 and TRBJ2-3; D uncertain. Deletions cut 5 bases from V and 1 base from J, with 13 bases between. The germline CDR1 and CDR2 sequences are SGHVS and FQNEAQ. The length of the CDR3 is 15 residues. The chain's CDR3 is CASSRGRVGTDTQYF. The CDR3 nucleotides read TGTGCCAGCAGCAGAGGCCGGGTGGGCACAGATACGCAGTATTTT.

The V and J genes are TRBV5-1 and TRBJ2-7; tentative D call: TRBD2 (5 bases). Germline V gene lookup returns CDR1 SGHRS and CDR2 YFSETQ. Trimming shortened V by 0 bases and J by 7 bases, and 8 bases separated the two germline ends. The CDR3 runs 12 residues. The CDR3 region is CASSLVGEEQYF. The CDR3, as DNA: TGCGCCAGCAGCTTGGTCGGGGAGGAGCAGTACTTC.

This chain uses TRBV2 with TRBJ1-4, with TRBD1 matching over 7 bases. CDR1 is SNHLY and CDR2 is FYNNEI in the germline V gene. The CDR3 covers 13 residues. V trimming: 7 bases; J trimming: 6 bases; junction bases outside the gene matches: 5. The CDR3 loop is CASIGTVDEKLFF. The DNA for the CDR3 is TGTGCCAGCATCGGGACAGTAGATGAAAAACTGTTTTTT.

This clone is a singleton in its sample. The chain joins TRBV5-1 to TRBJ2-1; TRBD2 aligns across 14 bases. Germline CDR1 SGHRS, CDR2 YFSETQ. Unmatched junction bases numbered 6, after V lost 3 bases and J lost 4 bases. This CDR3 is built from 17 residues. CDR3 sequence (DNA): TGCGCCAGCAGCTGGGGACTAGCGGGGGATAGGTACAATGAGCAGTTCTTC. Translated, it gives CASSWGLAGDRYNEQFF.

Written as DNA, the CDR3 is TGTGCCAGCAGCCACGCAGGGCGGTCTGGGGCCAACGTCCTGACTTTC. Translation gives CASSHAGRSGANVLTF. V and J are TRBV3-1 (or the pseudogene TRBV3-2) and TRBJ2-6; a weak D match, TRBD1 (5 bases). V lost 3 bases and J lost 1, with 10 bases in between. The CDR3 spans 16 residues. In germline, CDR1 is LGHDT, CDR2 YNNKEL (reference sequence).

The J gene is TRBJ2-1, the V gene TRBV6-4; D is perhaps TRBD1 (6 bases). This CDR3 spans 14 amino acids. The germline CDR1 and CDR2 sequences are MRHNA and SNTAGT. The V gene lost 5 bases and the J gene lost 10 bases, with 18 bases spanning the gap. CDR3 sequence reads: CASSLQGRGAEQFF. In nucleotides, the CDR3 is TGTGCCAGCAGTCTACAGGGCCGGGGAGCCGAGCAGTTCTTC.

The chain couples TRBV10-3 to TRBJ2-5; 12 bases line up with TRBD1. There are 15 residues in the CDR3. Germline-derived CDR1 and CDR2 are ENHRY and SYGVKD. V was pared by 5 bases and J by 4 bases, with 5 bases of the junction left unmatched. The CDR3 region has the DNA TGTGCCATCAGTCCGGGACAGGGGGCGGGAGAGACCCAGTACTTC. This gives the protein CAISPGQGAGETQYF.

This clone was counted many times. The V gene is TRBV4-2, the J gene TRBJ2-5, with 12 bases lining up with TRBD2. J gave up 5 bases and V 0 bases, and 4 bases lay outside the gene matches. This CDR3 contains 16 residues. The V gene's germline CDR1 is LGHNA and CDR2 YNFKEQ. CDR3 residues: CASSQDPSGGAETQYF. The CDR3 nucleotides are TGTGCCAGCAGCCAAGATCCTAGCGGGGGGGCGGAGACCCAGTACTTC.